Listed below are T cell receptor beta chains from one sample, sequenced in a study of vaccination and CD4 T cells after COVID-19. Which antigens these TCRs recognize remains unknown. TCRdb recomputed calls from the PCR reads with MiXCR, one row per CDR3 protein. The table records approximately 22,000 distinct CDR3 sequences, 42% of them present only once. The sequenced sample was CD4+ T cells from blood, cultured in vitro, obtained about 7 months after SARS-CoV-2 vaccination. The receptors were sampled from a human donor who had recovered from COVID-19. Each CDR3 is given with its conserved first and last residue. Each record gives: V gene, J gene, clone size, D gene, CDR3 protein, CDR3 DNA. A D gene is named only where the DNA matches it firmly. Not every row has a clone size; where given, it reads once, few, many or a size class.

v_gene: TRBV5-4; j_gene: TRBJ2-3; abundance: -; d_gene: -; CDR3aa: CASSDTDTQYF; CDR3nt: TGTGCCAGCAGCGACACAGATACGCAGTATTTT
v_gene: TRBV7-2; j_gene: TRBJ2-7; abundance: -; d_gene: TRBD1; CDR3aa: CASSLVRDRPYEQYF; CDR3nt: TGTGCCAGCAGCTTAGTGAGGGACAGACCCTACGAGCAGTACTTC
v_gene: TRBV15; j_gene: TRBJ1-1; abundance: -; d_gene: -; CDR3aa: CATRDPNTEAFF; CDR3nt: TGTGCCACCAGGGACCCAAACACTGAAGCTTTCTTT
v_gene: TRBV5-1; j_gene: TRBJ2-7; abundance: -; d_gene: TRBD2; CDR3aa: CASKLAGPYEQYF; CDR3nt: TGCGCCAGCAAACTAGCGGGGCCCTACGAGCAGTACTTC
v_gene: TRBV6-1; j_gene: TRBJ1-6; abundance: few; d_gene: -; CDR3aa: CASSDSIPPPLHF; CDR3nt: TGTGCCAGCAGTGATAGCATCCCCCCACCCCTCCACTTT
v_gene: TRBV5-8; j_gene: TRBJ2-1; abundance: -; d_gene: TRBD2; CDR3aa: CASPTAWGLAGDNEQFF; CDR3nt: TGTGCCAGTCCGACAGCATGGGGACTAGCGGGAGACAATGAGCAGTTCTTC
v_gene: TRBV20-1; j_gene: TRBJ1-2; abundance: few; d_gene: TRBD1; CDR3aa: CSAGQGGDGYTF; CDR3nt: TGCAGTGCTGGACAGGGAGGGGATGGCTACACCTTC
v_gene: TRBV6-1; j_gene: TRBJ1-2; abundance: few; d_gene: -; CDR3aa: CASSPSSLNYGYTF; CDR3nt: TGTGCCAGCAGTCCCTCATCGTTGAACTATGGCTACACCTTC
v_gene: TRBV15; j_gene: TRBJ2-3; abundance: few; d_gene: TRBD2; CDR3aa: CATSRDPTSGRSGTQYF; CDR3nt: TGTGCCACCAGCAGAGATCCCACTAGCGGGAGATCGGGTACGCAGTATTTT
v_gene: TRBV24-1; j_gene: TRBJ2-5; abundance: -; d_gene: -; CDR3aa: CATAAGGNQETQYF; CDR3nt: TGTGCCACCGCGGCTGGCGGGAACCAAGAGACCCAGTACTTC
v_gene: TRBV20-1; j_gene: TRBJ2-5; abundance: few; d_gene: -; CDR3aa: CSGRGQETQYF; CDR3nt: TGCAGTGGCAGGGGCCAAGAGACCCAGTACTTC
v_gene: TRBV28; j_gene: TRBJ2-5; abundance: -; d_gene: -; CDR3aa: CASREGAVRTQYF; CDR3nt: TGTGCCAGCAGGGAGGGGGCGGTCCGGACCCAGTACTTC
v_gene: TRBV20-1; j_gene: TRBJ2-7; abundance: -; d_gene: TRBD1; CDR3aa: CSASLDRGYEQYF; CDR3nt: TGCAGTGCTAGTCTGGACAGGGGTTACGAGCAGTACTTC
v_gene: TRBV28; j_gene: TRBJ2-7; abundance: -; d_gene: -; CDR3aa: CASSFPGSSYEQYF; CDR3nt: TGTGCCAGCAGTTTCCCCGGCTCTTCCTACGAGCAGTACTTC
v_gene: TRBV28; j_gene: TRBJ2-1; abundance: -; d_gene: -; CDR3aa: CAGPQGKVGNEQFF; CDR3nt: TGTGCCGGGCCACAGGGAAAGGTGGGGAATGAGCAGTTCTTC
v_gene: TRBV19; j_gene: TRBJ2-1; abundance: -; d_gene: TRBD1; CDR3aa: CASSGTVYNEQFF; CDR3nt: TGTGCCAGTAGTGGGACAGTTTACAATGAGCAGTTCTTC
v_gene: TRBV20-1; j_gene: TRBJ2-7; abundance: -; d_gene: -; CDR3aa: CSAIRLESSYEQYF; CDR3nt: TGCAGTGCTATACGGCTCGAGAGCTCCTACGAGCAGTACTTC
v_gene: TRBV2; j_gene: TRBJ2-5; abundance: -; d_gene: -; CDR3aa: CASSDVTVQETQYF; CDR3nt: TGTGCCAGCAGTGATGTAACAGTCCAAGAGACCCAGTACTTC
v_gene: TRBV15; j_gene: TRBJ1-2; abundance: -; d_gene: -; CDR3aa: CATSIGGNYGYTF; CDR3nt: TGTGCCACCAGCATTGGAGGGAACTATGGCTACACCTTC
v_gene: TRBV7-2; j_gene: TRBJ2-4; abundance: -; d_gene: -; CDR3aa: CASSSGRGRGNIQYF; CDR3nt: TGTGCCAGCAGCTCCGGACGGGGGCGCGGGAACATTCAGTACTTC
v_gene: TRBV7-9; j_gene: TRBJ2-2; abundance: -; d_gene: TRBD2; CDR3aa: CAGGAGMNTGELFF; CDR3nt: TGTGCCGGGGGAGCGGGAATGAACACCGGGGAGCTGTTTTTT
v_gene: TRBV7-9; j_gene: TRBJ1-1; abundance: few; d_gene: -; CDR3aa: CASSLTEIEAFF; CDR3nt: TGTGCCAGCAGCCTGACAGAAATTGAAGCTTTCTTT
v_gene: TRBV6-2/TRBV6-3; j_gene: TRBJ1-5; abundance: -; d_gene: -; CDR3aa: CASSYGGSGNQPQHF; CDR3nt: TGTGCCAGCAGTTACGGTGGGTCAGGCAATCAGCCCCAGCATTTT
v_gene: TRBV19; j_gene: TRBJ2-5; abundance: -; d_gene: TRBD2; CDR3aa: CASNEIGAGGKETQYF; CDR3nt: TGTGCCAGTAATGAAATCGGAGCGGGAGGGAAAGAGACCCAGTACTTC
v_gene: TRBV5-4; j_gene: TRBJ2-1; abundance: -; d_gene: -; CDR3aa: CASIGGDSYNEQFF; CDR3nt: TGTGCCAGCATAGGCGGGGATTCCTACAATGAGCAGTTCTTC
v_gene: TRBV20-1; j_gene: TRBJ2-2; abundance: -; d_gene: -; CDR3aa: CSAPRRVEYTGELFF; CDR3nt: TGCAGTGCTCCAAGAAGGGTGGAGTACACCGGGGAGCTGTTTTTT
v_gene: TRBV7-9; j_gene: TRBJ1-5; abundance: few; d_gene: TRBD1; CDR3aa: CASSLGGQVEDQPQHF; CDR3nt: TGTGCCAGCAGCTTAGGAGGACAGGTAGAGGATCAGCCCCAGCATTTT
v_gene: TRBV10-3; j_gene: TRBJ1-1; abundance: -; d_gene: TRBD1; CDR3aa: CAIRTGQGTVFF; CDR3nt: TGTGCCATCAGGACAGGACAGGGCACTGTTTTCTTT
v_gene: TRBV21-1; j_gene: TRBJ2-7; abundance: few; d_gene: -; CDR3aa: CASSLLTSYEQYF; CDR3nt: TGTGCCAGCAGTTTACTGACGTCCTACGAGCAGTACTTC
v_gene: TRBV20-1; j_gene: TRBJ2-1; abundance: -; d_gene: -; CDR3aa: CSAPLGGLADNEQFF; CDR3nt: TGCAGTGCCCCCCTAGGCGGGCTAGCCGACAATGAGCAGTTCTTC
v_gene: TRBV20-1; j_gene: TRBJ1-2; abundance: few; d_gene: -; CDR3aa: CSRSPTTTYGYTF; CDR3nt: TGCAGCCGTTCGCCGACAACAACCTATGGCTACACCTTC
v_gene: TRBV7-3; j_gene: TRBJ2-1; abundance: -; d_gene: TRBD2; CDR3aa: CASSPRGGRYNEQFF; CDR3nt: TGTGCCAGCAGCCCCAGAGGCGGGAGGTACAATGAGCAGTTCTTC
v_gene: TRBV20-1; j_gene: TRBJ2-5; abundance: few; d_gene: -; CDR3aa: CSANSQTEDQETQYF; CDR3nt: TGCAGTGCAAATTCTCAGACAGAGGACCAAGAGACCCAGTACTTC
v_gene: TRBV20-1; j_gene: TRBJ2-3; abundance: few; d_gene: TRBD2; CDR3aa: CSAREAGVPPYF; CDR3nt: TGCAGTGCTCGAGAAGCGGGAGTACCCCCGTATTTT
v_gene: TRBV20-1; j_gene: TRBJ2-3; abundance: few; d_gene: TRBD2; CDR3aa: CSAPDAAGRDTQYF; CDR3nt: TGCAGTGCGCCCGATGCAGCCGGGAGGGATACGCAGTATTTT
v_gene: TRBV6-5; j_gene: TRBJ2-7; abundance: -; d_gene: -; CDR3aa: CASSYSRLVDSYEQYF; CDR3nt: TGTGCCAGCAGTTACTCAAGGCTAGTTGACTCCTACGAGCAGTACTTC
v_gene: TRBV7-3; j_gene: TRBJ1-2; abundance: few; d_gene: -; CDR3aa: CASSLNPTGARYGYTF; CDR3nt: TGTGCCAGCAGCCTTAACCCCACAGGCGCCCGCTATGGCTACACCTTC
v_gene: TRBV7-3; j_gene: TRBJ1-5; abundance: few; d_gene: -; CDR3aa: CASSLAHGQPQHF; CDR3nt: TGTGCCAGCAGCCTGGCACACGGGCAGCCCCAGCATTTT
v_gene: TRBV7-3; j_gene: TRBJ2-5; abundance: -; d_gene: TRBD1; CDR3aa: CASSQGAWETQYF; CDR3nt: TGTGCCAGCAGTCAGGGGGCATGGGAGACCCAGTACTTC
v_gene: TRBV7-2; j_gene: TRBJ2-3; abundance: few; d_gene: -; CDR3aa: CASSLAVGTDTQYF; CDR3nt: TGTGCCAGCAGCTTAGCGGTTGGCACAGATACGCAGTATTTT
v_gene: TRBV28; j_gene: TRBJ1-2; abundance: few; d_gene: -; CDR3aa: CASSWTGGLYGYTF; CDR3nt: TGTGCCAGCAGTTGGACCGGAGGCCTCTATGGCTACACCTTC
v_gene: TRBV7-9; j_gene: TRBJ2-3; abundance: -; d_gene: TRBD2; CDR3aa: CASSLRMAGGGGRTDTQYF; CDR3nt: TGTGCCAGCAGCTTGCGAATGGCGGGAGGAGGTGGTAGGACAGATACGCAGTATTTT